This T cell receptor beta chain was recovered during a study of beta chain features in type 1 diabetes. Study-level findings and limits: Equally in patients and controls, shorter templates might have been favored by PCR. cDNA-based reads could over-represent cells with high TCR expression.

Trimming left V 1 base short and J 2 bases short, with 3 bases between. The CDR3 is 12 amino acids. CDR1 MGHDK and CDR2 SYGVNS come from the germline V gene. Worth noting for this clone: Its target is unknown.

Of the isolated RNA, all was reverse transcribed, and so the sequenced material was expressed TCRB transcripts. The table came from immunoSEQ multiplex PCR; TCRdb's copy has only in-frame clones and leaves some out. The sample includes hundreds of thousands of clones, about 12% of them seen just once. Purity above 95% was achieved in all sorted populations. Source material: naive CD4+ T cells from blood. The TCR comes from a man aged 18 to 30 in good health. This rearrangement joins TRBV25-1 to TRBJ2-7; D not resolved. The DNA of the CDR3 is TGTGCCAGCAGTGAATTCACCTACGAGCAGTACTTC. As protein: CASSEFTYEQYF.